This entry lists 4 T cell receptor beta chains sequenced from one sample in a study of blood T cell repertoires in COVID-19. Sequencing was performed with immunoSEQ multiplex PCR; in TCRdb, only in-frame clones are kept and a portion is missing. The sample includes some 250,000 clones, about 90% of them seen just once. The source material was peripheral blood. Receptors originate from a woman in her twenties or thirties who had recovered from COVID-19.

This clone showed up just once. The CDR3 region has the DNA TGTGCCAGCAGTGAAGGACTAGCGGGGTCCCTAGTCGGCGAGACCCAGTACTTC. This sequence encodes CASSEGLAGSLVGETQYF. The gene calls are TRBV6-1 and TRBJ2-5, with 11 bases fitting TRBD2. V was pared by 1 base and J by 5 bases, with 12 bases of the junction left unmatched. CDR1 and CDR2 from the germline V gene are MNHNS and SASEGT. The CDR3 length is 18 residues.

This chain links TRBV6-5 with TRBJ2-2; 7 bases map to TRBD1. V lost 4 bases, J lost 1 base, and 3 bases stayed unmatched. The germline V gene has CDR1 MNHEY and CDR2 SVGAGI. The length of the CDR3 is 15 residues. The CDR3 DNA sequence: TGTGCCAGCAGTTCGTGGACAGGGAACACCGGGGAGCTGTTTTTT. This gives the protein CASSSWTGNTGELFF.

In its sample, this clone was seen once. The chain recombines TRBV5-4 with TRBJ2-1; 9 bases match TRBD2. Trimming took 1 base from V and 5 from J; bases not matched to a gene: 4. The germline V gene has CDR1 SGHNT and CDR2 YYREEE (reference sequence). The CDR3 covers 15 residues. CDR3 nucleotides: TGTGCCAGCAGCTTGAGGCGGGGGGGAAACAATGAGCAGTTCTTC. Translated: CASSLRRGGNNEQFF.

V and J are TRBV12-3 or TRBV12-4 and TRBJ1-2, with D unclear. CDR3 length: 11 amino acids. V was shortened by 1 base and J by 6 bases, with 3 bases between the two germline ends. CDR3 protein: CASSLGHGYTF. In nucleotides, the CDR3 is TGTGCCAGCAGTTTAGGGCATGGCTACACCTTC.